These T cell receptor beta chains were read from a single sample in a study of CD8 T cells in Susac syndrome. TCRdb reprocessed the immunoSEQ multiplex PCR reads via MiXCR and lists one record per CDR3 protein. This sample yields 330,000 or so distinct CDR3 sequences, of which approximately 85% are seen a single time; 0.21% belongs to the top ten. Sequencing was performed on CD8+ T cells from PBMCs. The receptors come from a human donor with multiple sclerosis. Both conserved end residues are part of each CDR3. The order of the fields is CDR3 protein, CDR3 DNA, V gene, J gene, clone size, D gene. The D gene is left open where the match is weak. A clone size is listed for some rows: how often the clone was seen (once, few, many), or a class if it is expanded.

cdr3_aa: CASSSINRGLETQYF
cdr3_nt: TGTGCCAGCAGTTCCATAAACAGGGGTCTGGAGACCCAGTACTTC
v_call: TRBV12-3/TRBV12-4
j_call: TRBJ2-5
clone_size: -
d_call: TRBD1

cdr3_aa: CASSPGDLAYEQYF
cdr3_nt: TGTGCCAGCTCACCGGGGGACTTAGCCTACGAGCAGTACTTC
v_call: TRBV18
j_call: TRBJ2-7
clone_size: -
d_call: -

cdr3_aa: CASSDPGETDTQYF
cdr3_nt: TGTGCCAGCAGTGATCCGGGAGAGACAGATACGCAGTATTTT
v_call: TRBV2
j_call: TRBJ2-3
clone_size: -
d_call: -

cdr3_aa: CASSSLTSGGSTDTQYF
cdr3_nt: TGTGCCAGCAGTTCCCTTACTAGCGGGGGGTCCACAGATACGCAGTATTTT
v_call: TRBV27
j_call: TRBJ2-3
clone_size: once
d_call: TRBD2

cdr3_aa: CASTLGDRGLENYGYTF
cdr3_nt: TGTGCCAGCACCCTCGGGGACAGGGGGCTGGAGAACTATGGCTACACCTTC
v_call: TRBV12-3/TRBV12-4
j_call: TRBJ1-2
clone_size: -
d_call: TRBD1

cdr3_aa: CASSQDFSVYNEQFF
cdr3_nt: TGCGCCAGCAGCCAAGACTTCAGCGTCTACAATGAGCAGTTCTTC
v_call: TRBV4-3
j_call: TRBJ2-1
clone_size: -
d_call: -

cdr3_aa: CASSFLVNTEAFF
cdr3_nt: TGTGCTAGCAGCTTCTTGGTGAACACTGAAGCTTTCTTT
v_call: TRBV7-7
j_call: TRBJ1-1
clone_size: -
d_call: -

cdr3_aa: CASSRTSGAYEQYF
cdr3_nt: TGTGCCAGCAGCAGGACTAGCGGGGCCTACGAGCAGTACTTC
v_call: TRBV27
j_call: TRBJ2-7
clone_size: -
d_call: TRBD2

cdr3_aa: CASSLLSGSSYNEQFF
cdr3_nt: TGTGCCAGCAGCTTGCTGTCGGGGAGCTCCTACAATGAGCAGTTCTTC
v_call: TRBV5-6
j_call: TRBJ2-1
clone_size: -
d_call: -

cdr3_aa: CASREESDRANTGELFF
cdr3_nt: TGTGCCAGCAGGGAAGAGTCCGACAGGGCGAACACCGGGGAGCTGTTTTTT
v_call: TRBV28
j_call: TRBJ2-2
clone_size: once
d_call: TRBD1

cdr3_aa: CASSLDTVSYEQYF
cdr3_nt: TGCGCCAGCAGCTTGGACACAGTCTCCTACGAGCAGTACTTC
v_call: TRBV5-1
j_call: TRBJ2-7
clone_size: -
d_call: -

cdr3_aa: CSAMDKWTYEQYF
cdr3_nt: TGCAGTGCCATGGACAAATGGACCTACGAGCAGTACTTC
v_call: TRBV20-1
j_call: TRBJ2-7
clone_size: -
d_call: -

cdr3_aa: CASSIRNEQYF
cdr3_nt: TGTGCCAGTAGTATTAGAAACGAGCAGTACTTC
v_call: TRBV19
j_call: TRBJ2-7
clone_size: -
d_call: -

cdr3_aa: CASSDGTAINQPQHF
cdr3_nt: TGTGCCAGCAGTGACGGGACAGCTATCAATCAGCCCCAGCATTTT
v_call: TRBV27
j_call: TRBJ1-5
clone_size: -
d_call: TRBD1

cdr3_aa: CASSYSRDLKRYEQYF
cdr3_nt: TGTGCCAGCAGTTACTCGAGAGACCTAAAGCGGTACGAGCAGTACTTC
v_call: TRBV6-2/TRBV6-3
j_call: TRBJ2-7
clone_size: -
d_call: -

cdr3_aa: CASSVARTGYNEQFF
cdr3_nt: TGTGCCAGCAGTGTTGCAAGGACGGGATACAATGAGCAGTTCTTC
v_call: TRBV27
j_call: TRBJ2-1
clone_size: -
d_call: -

cdr3_aa: CSVEVGTVYNEQFF
cdr3_nt: TGCAGCGTTGAAGTGGGGACGGTATACAATGAGCAGTTCTTC
v_call: TRBV29-1
j_call: TRBJ2-1
clone_size: -
d_call: -

cdr3_aa: CASMIGNEQFF
cdr3_nt: TGCGCCAGCATGATCGGCAATGAGCAGTTCTTC
v_call: TRBV4-1
j_call: TRBJ2-1
clone_size: -
d_call: -

cdr3_aa: CASSLYGTDYGYTF
cdr3_nt: TGTGCCAGCAGTTTATACGGGACGGACTATGGCTACACCTTC
v_call: TRBV27
j_call: TRBJ1-2
clone_size: -
d_call: -